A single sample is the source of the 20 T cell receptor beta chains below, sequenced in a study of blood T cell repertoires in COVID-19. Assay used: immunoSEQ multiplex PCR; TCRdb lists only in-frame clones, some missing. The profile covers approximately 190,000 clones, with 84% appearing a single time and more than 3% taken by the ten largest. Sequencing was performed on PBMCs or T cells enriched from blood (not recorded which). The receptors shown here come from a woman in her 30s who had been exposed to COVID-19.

The CDR3 sequence: CASSPLDQPQHF. The CDR3, as DNA: TGTGCCAGCAGCCCACTGGATCAGCCCCAGCATTTT. This chain links TRBV9 with TRBJ1-5; no clear D gene. The germline V gene encodes CDR1 SGDLS and CDR2 YYNGEE. CDR3 length equals 12 residues. V shed 4 bases and J shed 5 bases, with 7 bases lying between them. Full variable domain (rest looked up from reference TRBV9 and TRBJ1-5): DSGVTQTPKHLITATGQRVTLRCSPRSGDLSVYWYQQSLDQGLQFLIQYYNGEERAKGNILERFSAQQFPDLHSELNLSSLELGDSALYFCASSPLDQPQHFGDGTRLSIL.

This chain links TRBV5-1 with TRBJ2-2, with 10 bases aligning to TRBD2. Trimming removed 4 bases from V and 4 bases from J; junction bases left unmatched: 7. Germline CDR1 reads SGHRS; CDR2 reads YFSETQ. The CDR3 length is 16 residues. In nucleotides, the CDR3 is TGCGCCAGCAGCACAAGCGGGGGGGCGATCACCGGGGAGCTGTTTTTT. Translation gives CASSTSGGAITGELFF.

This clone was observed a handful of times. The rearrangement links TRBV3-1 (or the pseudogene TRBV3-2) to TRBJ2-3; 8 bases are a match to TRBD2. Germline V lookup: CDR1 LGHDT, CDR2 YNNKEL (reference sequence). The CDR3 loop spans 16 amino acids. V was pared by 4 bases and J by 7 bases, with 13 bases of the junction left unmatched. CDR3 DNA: TGTGCCAGCAGCCTAAGGACTAGCACTTTTTTCCATACGCAGTATTTT. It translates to CASSLRTSTFFHTQYF.

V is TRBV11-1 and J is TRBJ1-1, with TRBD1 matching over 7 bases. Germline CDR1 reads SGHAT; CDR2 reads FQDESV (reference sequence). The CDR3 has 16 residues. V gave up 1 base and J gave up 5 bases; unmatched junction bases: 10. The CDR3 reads CASSLVPGGGHTEAFF. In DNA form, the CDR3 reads TGTGCCAGCAGCTTAGTACCAGGGGGAGGACATACTGAAGCTTTCTTT.

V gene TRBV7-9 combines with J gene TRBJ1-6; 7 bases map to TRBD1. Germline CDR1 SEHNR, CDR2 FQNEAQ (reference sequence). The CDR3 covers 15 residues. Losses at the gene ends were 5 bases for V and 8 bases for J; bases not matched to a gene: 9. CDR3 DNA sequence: TGTGCCAGCAGCCACCCATGGCAGGGGGATTCACCCCTCCACTTT. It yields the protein CASSHPWQGDSPLHF.

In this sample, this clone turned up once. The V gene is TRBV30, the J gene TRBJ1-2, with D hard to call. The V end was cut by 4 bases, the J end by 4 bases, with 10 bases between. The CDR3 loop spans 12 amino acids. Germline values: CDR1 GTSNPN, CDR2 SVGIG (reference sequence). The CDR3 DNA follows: TGTGCCTGGAATCCGGGGAGCTATGGCTACACCTTC. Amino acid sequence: CAWNPGSYGYTF. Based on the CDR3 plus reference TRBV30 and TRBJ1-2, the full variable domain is SQTIHQWPATLVQPVGSPLSLECTVEGTSNPNLYWYRQAAGRGLQLLFYSVGIGQISSEVPQNLSASRPQDRQFILSSKKLLLSDSGFYLCAWNPGSYGYTFGSGTRLTVV.

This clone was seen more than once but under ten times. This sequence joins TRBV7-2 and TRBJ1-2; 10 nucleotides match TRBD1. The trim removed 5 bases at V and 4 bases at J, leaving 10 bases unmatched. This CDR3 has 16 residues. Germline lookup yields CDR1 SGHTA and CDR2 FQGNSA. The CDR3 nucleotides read TGTGCCAGCAGCCCTGACAGGGGGCGTTTTAGCTATGGCTACACCTTC. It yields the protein CASSPDRGRFSYGYTF.

CDR3 residues: CSVRKGAMAFF. Written as DNA, the CDR3 is TGCAGCGTTCGAAAGGGGGCCATGGCTTTCTTT. This chain joins TRBV29-1 and TRBJ1-1; 7 bases match TRBD1. The J segment lost 11 bases and the V segment lost 5 bases, leaving 8 bases of the junction unmatched. The germline V gene has CDR1 SQVTM and CDR2 ANQGSEA. The CDR3 is 11 residues long.

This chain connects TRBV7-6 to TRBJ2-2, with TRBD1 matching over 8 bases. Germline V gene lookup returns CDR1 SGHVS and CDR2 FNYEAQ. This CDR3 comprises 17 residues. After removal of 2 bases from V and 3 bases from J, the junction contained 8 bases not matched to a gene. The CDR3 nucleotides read TGTGCCAGCAGCTTATTGGGACAGGAATCTCACACCGGGGAGCTGTTTTTT. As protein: CASSLLGQESHTGELFF. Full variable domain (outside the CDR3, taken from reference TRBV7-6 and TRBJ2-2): GAGVSQSPRYKVTKRGQDVALRCDPISGHVSLYWYRQALGQGPEFLTYFNYEAQQDKSGLPNDRFSAERPEGSISTLTIQRTEQRDSAMYRCASSLLGQESHTGELFFGEGSRLTVL.

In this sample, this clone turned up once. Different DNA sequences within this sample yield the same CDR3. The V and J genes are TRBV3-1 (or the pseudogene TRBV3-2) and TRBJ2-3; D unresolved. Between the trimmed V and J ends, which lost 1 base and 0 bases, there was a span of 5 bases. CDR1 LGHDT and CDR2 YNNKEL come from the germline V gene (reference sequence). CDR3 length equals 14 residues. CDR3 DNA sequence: TGTGCCAGCAGCCAAGGGGCGAGCACAGATACGCAGTATTTT. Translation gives CASSQGASTDTQYF.

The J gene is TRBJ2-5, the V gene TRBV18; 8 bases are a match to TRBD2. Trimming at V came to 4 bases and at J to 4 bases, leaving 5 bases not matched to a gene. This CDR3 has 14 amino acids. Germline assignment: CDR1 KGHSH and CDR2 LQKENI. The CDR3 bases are TGTGCCAGCTCACTATTAGCGGGGTCAGAGACCCAGTACTTC. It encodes CASSLLAGSETQYF.

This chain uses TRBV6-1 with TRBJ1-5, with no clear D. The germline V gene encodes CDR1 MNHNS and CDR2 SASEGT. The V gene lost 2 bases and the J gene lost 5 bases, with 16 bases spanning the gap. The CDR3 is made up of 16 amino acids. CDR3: CASSEYEGGLDQPQHF. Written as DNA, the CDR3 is TGTGCCAGCAGTGAATATGAGGGAGGGTTGGATCAGCCCCAGCATTTT.

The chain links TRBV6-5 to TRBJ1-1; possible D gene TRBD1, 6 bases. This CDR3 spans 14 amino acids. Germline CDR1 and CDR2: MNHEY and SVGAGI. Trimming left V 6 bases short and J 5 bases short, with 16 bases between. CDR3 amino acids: CASSPRGAHTEAFF. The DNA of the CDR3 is TGTGCCAGCAGCCCGCGGGGGGCGCATACTGAAGCTTTCTTT.

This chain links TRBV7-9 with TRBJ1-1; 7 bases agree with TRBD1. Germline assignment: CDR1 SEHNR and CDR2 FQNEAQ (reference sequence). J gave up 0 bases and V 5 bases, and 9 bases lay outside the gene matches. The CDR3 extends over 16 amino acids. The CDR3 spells CASSGWTGQLNTEAFF. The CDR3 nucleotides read TGTGCCAGCAGCGGATGGACAGGCCAACTGAACACTGAAGCTTTCTTT.

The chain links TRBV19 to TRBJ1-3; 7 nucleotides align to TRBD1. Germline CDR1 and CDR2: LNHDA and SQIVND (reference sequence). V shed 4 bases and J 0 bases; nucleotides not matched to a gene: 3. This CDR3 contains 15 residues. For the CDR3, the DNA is TGTGCCAGTAGTACCCGGACAGGCTCTGGAAACACCATATATTTT. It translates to CASSTRTGSGNTIYF.

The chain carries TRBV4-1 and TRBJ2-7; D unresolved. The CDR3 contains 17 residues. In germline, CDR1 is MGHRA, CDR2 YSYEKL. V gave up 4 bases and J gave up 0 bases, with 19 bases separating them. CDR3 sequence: CASSPLILPAHSYEQYF. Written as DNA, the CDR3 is TGCGCCAGCAGCCCTCTCATCCTTCCTGCGCACTCCTACGAGCAGTACTTC.

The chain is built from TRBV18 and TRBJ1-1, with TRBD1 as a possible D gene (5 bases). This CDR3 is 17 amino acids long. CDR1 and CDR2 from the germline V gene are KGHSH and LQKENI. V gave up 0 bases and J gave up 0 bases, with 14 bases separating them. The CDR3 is CASSPPGREGVNTEAFF. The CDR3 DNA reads TGTGCCAGCTCACCACCGGGGAGGGAAGGGGTGAACACTGAAGCTTTCTTT. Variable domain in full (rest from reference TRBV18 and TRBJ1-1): NAGVMQNPRHLVRRRGQEARLRCSPMKGHSHVYWYRQLPEEGLKFMVYLQKENIIDESGMPKERFSAEFPKEGPSILRIQQVVRGDSAAYFCASSPPGREGVNTEAFFGQGTRLTVV.

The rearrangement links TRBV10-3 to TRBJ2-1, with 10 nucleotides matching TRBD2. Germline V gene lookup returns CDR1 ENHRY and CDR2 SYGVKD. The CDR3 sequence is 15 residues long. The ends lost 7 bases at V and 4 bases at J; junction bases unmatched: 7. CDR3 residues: CAITVGLAEYNEQFF. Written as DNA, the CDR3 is TGTGCCATCACGGTAGGACTAGCGGAATACAATGAGCAGTTCTTC.

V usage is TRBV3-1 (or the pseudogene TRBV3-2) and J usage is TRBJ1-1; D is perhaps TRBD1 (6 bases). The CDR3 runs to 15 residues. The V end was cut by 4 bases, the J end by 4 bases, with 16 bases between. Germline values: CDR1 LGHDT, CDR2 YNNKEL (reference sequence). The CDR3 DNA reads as TGTGCCAGCAGCCTAGAGGGGGGAGCGGGCACTGAAGCTTTCTTT. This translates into CASSLEGGAGTEAFF.

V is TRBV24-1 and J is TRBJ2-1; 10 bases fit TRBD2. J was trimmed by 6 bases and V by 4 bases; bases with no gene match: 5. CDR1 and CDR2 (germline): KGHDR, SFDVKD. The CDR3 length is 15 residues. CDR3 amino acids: CATSDPGLAPNEQFF. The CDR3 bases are TGTGCCACCAGTGACCCGGGACTAGCGCCCAATGAGCAGTTCTTC.